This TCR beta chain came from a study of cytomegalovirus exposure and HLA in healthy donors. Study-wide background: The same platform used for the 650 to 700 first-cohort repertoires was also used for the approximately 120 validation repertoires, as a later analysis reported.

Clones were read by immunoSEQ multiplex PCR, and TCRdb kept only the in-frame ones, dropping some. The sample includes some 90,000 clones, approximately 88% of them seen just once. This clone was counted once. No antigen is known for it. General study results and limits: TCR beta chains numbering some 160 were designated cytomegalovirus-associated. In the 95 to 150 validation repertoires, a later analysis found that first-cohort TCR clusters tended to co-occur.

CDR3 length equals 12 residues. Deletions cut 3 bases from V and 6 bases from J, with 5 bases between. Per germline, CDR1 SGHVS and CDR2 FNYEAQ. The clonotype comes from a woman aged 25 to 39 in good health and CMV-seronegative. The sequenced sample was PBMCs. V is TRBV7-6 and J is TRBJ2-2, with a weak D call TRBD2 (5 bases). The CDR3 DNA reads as TGTGCCAGCAGCTTCGGGGCCGGGGAGCTGTTTTTT. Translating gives CASSFGAGELFF.